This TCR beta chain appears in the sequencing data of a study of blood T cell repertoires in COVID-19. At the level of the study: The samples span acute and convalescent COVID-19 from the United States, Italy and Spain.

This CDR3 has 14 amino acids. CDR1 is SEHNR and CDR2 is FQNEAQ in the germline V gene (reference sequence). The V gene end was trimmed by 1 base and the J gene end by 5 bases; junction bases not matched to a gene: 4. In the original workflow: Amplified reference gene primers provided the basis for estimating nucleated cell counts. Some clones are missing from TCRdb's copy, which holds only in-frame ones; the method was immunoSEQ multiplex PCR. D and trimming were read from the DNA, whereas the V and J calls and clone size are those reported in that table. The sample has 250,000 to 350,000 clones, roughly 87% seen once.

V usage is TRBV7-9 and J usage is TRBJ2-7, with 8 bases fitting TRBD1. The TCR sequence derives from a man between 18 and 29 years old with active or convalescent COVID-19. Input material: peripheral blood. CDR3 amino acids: CASSLDRGVDEQYF. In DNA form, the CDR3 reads TGTGCCAGCAGCTTAGACAGGGGGGTGGACGAGCAGTACTTC. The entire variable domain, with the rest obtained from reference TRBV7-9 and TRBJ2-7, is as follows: DTGVSQNPRHKITKRGQNVTFRCDPISEHNRLYWYRQTLGQGPEFLTYFQNEAQLEKSRLLSDRFSAERPKGSFSTLEIQRTEQGDSAMYLCASSLDRGVDEQYFGPGTRLTVT.